The 19 T cell receptor beta chains presented below share a single source sample, sequenced in a study of blood T cell repertoires in COVID-19. Repertoires were generated with immunoSEQ multiplex PCR, while TCRdb's copy carries only in-frame clones and drops some. This table holds roughly 47,000 clones, about 90% found once. The specimen was peripheral blood. All receptors derive from a man in his fifties with acute or convalescent COVID-19.

The V and J genes are TRBV5-1 and TRBJ2-6; possibly TRBD1 for D (6 bases). The V and J ends lost 4 bases and 0 bases respectively, with 14 bases between them. The CDR3 is made up of 17 amino acids. CDR1 SGHRS and CDR2 YFSETQ come from the germline V gene. The DNA of the CDR3 is TGCGCCAGCAGCGTGGTGACAGGACCCTCTGGGGCCAACGTCCTGACTTTC. As protein: CASSVVTGPSGANVLTF.

In its sample, this clone was seen once. The chain joins TRBV9 to TRBJ2-2; 7 bases agree with TRBD2. V lost 3 bases and J lost 8; bases outside the gene matches: 13. CDR1 is SGDLS and CDR2 is YYNGEE in the germline V gene. CDR3 length: 16 residues. Written as DNA, the CDR3 is TGTGCCAGCAGCGACCCCGGGGGGAGGGCAGCTGGGGAGCTGTTTTTT. It encodes CASSDPGGRAAGELFF.

The CDR3 region is CASLSSGEQYF. CDR3 nucleotide sequence: TGTGCCAGCCTCTCTTCGGGCGAGCAGTACTTC. This chain connects TRBV2 to TRBJ2-7; no reliable D call. Germline values: CDR1 SNHLY, CDR2 FYNNEI. V was trimmed by 8 bases and J by 6 bases, leaving 11 bases between them. This CDR3 is 11 amino acids long.

This clone was detected a few times. V and J are TRBV7-3 and TRBJ2-2, with D tentatively TRBD2 (7 bases). CDR3 length equals 13 residues. Germline CDR1 is SGHTA and CDR2 is FQGTGA. Trimming cost V 5 bases and J 6 bases, with 10 bases left between them. The CDR3 region has the DNA TGTGCCAGCAGCCGGGGGGCCGCCGGGGAGCTGTTTTTT. It codes for CASSRGAAGELFF. Complete variable domain (other parts from reference TRBV7-3 and TRBJ2-2): GAGVSQTPSNKVTEKGKYVELRCDPISGHTALYWYRQSLGQGPEFLIYFQGTGAADDSGLPNDRFFAVRPEGSVSTLKIQRTERGDSAVYLCASSRGAAGELFFGEGSRLTVL.

The chain links TRBV5-1 to TRBJ2-5, with 12 bases identical to TRBD2. The CDR3 spans 15 residues. J lost 3 bases, V lost 0 bases, and 0 bases had no gene match. Looked up from germline, CDR1 is SGHRS and CDR2 is YFSETQ. This CDR3 is CASSLGLAGEETQYF. CDR3 sequence (DNA): TGCGCCAGCAGCTTGGGACTAGCGGGGGAAGAGACCCAGTACTTC.

This chain connects TRBV2 to TRBJ1-5, with a weak D call TRBD1 (6 bases). This CDR3 contains 15 residues. Germline V gene lookup returns CDR1 SNHLY and CDR2 FYNNEI. V shed 8 bases and J shed 2 bases, with 16 bases lying between them. The CDR3 reads CASRRGLVGNQPQHF. The DNA for the CDR3 is TGTGCCAGCCGAAGGGGGTTGGTGGGCAATCAGCCCCAGCATTTT.

The genes are TRBV9 and TRBJ1-2; D possibly corresponds to TRBD1 (5 bases). Trimming shortened V by 2 bases and J by 2 bases, and 10 bases separated the two germline ends. In germline, CDR1 is SGDLS, CDR2 YYNGEE. This CDR3 comprises 14 residues. The CDR3 DNA reads TGTGCCAGCAGCGTCGGAAGGGGAAACTATGGCTACACCTTC. Translating it yields CASSVGRGNYGYTF.

The V gene is TRBV30, the J gene TRBJ1-1; maybe TRBD1 (5 bases). The V gene lost 3 bases and the J gene lost 8 bases, with 13 bases spanning the gap. CDR1 and CDR2 from the germline V gene are GTSNPN and SVGIG (reference sequence). CDR3 length equals 12 residues. The CDR3 DNA reads as TGTGCCTGGAGACAGACCACAGGAGAAGCTTTCTTT. It translates to CAWRQTTGEAFF.

The chain recombines TRBV27 with TRBJ2-7; 7 nucleotides align to TRBD2. The CDR3 has 15 amino acids. After removal of 6 bases from V and 4 bases from J, the junction contained 12 bases not matched to a gene. Germline V gives CDR1 MNHEY, CDR2 SMNVEV (reference sequence). The CDR3 region is CASRALQRDSYEQYF. The CDR3 DNA reads TGTGCCAGCAGAGCCTTACAGCGGGATTCTTACGAGCAGTACTTC.

This chain links TRBV2 with TRBJ2-3; perhaps TRBD1 as D (5 bases). Per the germline V gene, CDR1 is SNHLY and CDR2 is FYNNEI. This CDR3 is built from 16 residues. The germline V and J ends were trimmed by 2 bases and 4 bases, with 16 bases remaining between them. CDR3 protein: CASSEQGRSMADTQYF. Here the CDR3 DNA reads TGTGCCAGCAGTGAACAGGGCCGGTCAATGGCAGATACGCAGTATTTT.

The J gene is TRBJ1-5, the V gene TRBV6-5, with 8 bases identical to TRBD1. Germline trimming cut 4 bases from V and 7 bases from J; bases unmatched to any gene: 9. Germline V gives CDR1 MNHEY, CDR2 SVGAGI. CDR3 size: 15 residues. In nucleotides, the CDR3 is TGTGCCAGCAGTTCCTACGACAGGGGAAGGCAGCCCCAGCATTTT. Its translation: CASSSYDRGRQPQHF.

J is TRBJ2-7 and V is TRBV30; weak D call: TRBD2 (5 bases). V gave up 0 bases and J gave up 0 bases, with 15 bases separating them. The CDR3 is 16 amino acids. The germline gives CDR1 GTSNPN, CDR2 SVGIG (reference sequence). DNA of the CDR3: TGTGCCTGGAGTGTAGATTCTAGCCGGAGCTCCTACGAGCAGTACTTC. This codes for CAWSVDSSRSSYEQYF.

This clone was seen only once. The chain recombines TRBV5-6 with TRBJ2-5, with D perhaps TRBD2 (5 bases). CDR1 is SGHDT, CDR2 YYEEEE, per germline. Trimming shortened V by 4 bases and J by 4 bases, and 11 bases separated the two germline ends. This CDR3 comprises 13 residues. The CDR3 loop reads CASSGLRGETQYF. Here the CDR3 DNA reads TGTGCCAGCAGCGGACTCAGAGGAGAGACCCAGTACTTC.

The chain uses TRBV7-6 and TRBJ1-5; 7 bases map to TRBD1. Germline CDR1 is SGHVS and CDR2 is FNYEAQ. The CDR3 consists of 19 residues. After removal of 5 bases from V and 0 bases from J, the junction contained 16 bases not matched to a gene. The chain's CDR3 is CASSRYHHGTDYSNQPQHF. The DNA of the CDR3 is TGTGCCAGCAGCCGATACCATCACGGGACAGATTATAGCAATCAGCCCCAGCATTTT.

The rearrangement links TRBV7-3 to TRBJ1-1; D remains unclear. Germline assignment: CDR1 SGHTA and CDR2 FQGTGA. The CDR3 spans 13 residues. V was trimmed by 5 bases and J by 8 bases, leaving 15 bases between them. The DNA of the CDR3 is TGTGCCAGCAGCCCAGGCCCCTGGTCCGAAGCTTTCTTT. It encodes CASSPGPWSEAFF.

This sequence joins TRBV24-1 and TRBJ2-1, with D perhaps matching TRBD1 (5 bases). Deletions cut 4 bases from V and 6 bases from J, with 12 bases between. The CDR3 consists of 14 residues. Germline V gives CDR1 KGHDR, CDR2 SFDVKD. DNA for the CDR3: TGTGCCACCAGTGAGACCGCAGGGTTCAATGAGCAGTTCTTC. Translation gives CATSETAGFNEQFF.

This clone has only one observation. A read error may produce the germline difference seen at one junction end. This chain joins TRBV16 and TRBJ1-2; D remains ambiguous. Germline CDR1 KGHSY, CDR2 FQNENV. The CDR3 has 13 amino acids. CDR3 coding DNA: TGTGCCAGCAGCCCTACCCAGTCGAGGCATAGTGACTTC. Encoded protein: CASSPTQSRHSDF.

This clone was counted a few times. This sequence joins TRBV19 and TRBJ2-1; TRBD2 aligns across 10 bases. The CDR3 covers 14 residues. The junction had 6 bases not matched to a gene; V was cut back by 4 bases and J by 9 bases. Per the germline V gene, CDR1 is LNHDA and CDR2 is SQIVND (reference sequence). The CDR3 reads CASSTGLALGEQFF. The CDR3 nucleotides are TGTGCCAGTAGTACGGGACTAGCGCTGGGTGAGCAGTTCTTC.

DNA for the CDR3: TGCGCCAGCAGCCAAGACCCTCTCAGGGGGCCGGGAGGCTACACCTTC. It yields the protein CASSQDPLRGPGGYTF. The chain combines TRBV4-1 with TRBJ1-2; 8 positions match TRBD1. CDR3 length: 16 amino acids. The V gene end was trimmed by 0 bases and the J gene end by 8 bases; junction bases not matched to a gene: 11. In germline, CDR1 is MGHRA, CDR2 YSYEKL.